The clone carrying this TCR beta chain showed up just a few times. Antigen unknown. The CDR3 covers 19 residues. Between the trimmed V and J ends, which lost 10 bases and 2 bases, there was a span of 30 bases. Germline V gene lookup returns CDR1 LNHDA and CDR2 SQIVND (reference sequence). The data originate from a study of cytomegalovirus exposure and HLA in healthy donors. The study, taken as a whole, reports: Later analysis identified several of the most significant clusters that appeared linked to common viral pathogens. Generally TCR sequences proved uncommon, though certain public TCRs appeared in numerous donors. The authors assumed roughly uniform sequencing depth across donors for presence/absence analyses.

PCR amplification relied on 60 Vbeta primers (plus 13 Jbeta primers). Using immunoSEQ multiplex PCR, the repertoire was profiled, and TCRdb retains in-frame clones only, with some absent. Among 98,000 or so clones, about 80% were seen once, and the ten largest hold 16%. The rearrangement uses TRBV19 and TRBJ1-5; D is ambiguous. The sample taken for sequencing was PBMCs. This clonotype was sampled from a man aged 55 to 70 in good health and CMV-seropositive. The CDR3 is CATLPGRQPKGGGNQPQHF. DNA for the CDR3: TGTGCCACCCTCCCCGGAAGACAACCAAAAGGAGGAGGCAATCAGCCCCAGCATTTT.